Sequencing of this T cell receptor beta chain was carried out in a study of shared clonotypes between healthy human individuals. This clone was detected only once. Its target is not known. In the source study's methods: From ImmunoSEQ came sequences covering only the junction and carrying no quality scores, so filtering differed. TCRdb keeps only in-frame clones here, not all; method: immunoSEQ multiplex PCR. V, J and clone size are those of that table, while D and trimming were read from the DNA. The table lists around 700,000 clones, approximately 73% of them singletons. Donors were healthy HIV-negative adults without recently reported acute infections or vaccinations. V lost 5 bases to trimming and J lost 6 bases, with 7 bases between them. The CDR3 has 11 amino acids. CDR1 SQVTM and CDR2 ANQGSEA come from the germline V gene. Study-wide results and limits: When naive CD4 clonotypes were compared across four donors, approximately 4.9% were shared.

The V call is TRBV29-1, the J call TRBJ2-2, with D uncertain. The sample taken for sequencing was memory CD4+ T cells sorted from blood. The subset here: CD45RA-negative fraction. The sequence was obtained from a woman between 25 and 40 years old in good health. CDR3 amino acids: CSVYLAGELFF. Written as DNA, the CDR3 is TGCAGCGTTTACCTGGCCGGGGAGCTGTTTTTT.